These 20 T cell receptor beta chains came from one sample sequenced in a study of vaccination and CD4 T cells after COVID-19. Stated treatment: roughly 10-day PBMC culture with coronavirus spike peptide pools or control peptides (ViraFEST assay). Sequencing of cultured CD4+ T cell DNA used the Oncomine TCR Beta short-read assay. TCRdb recomputed calls from the PCR reads with MiXCR, one row per CDR3 protein. The sample contains just under 20,000 distinct CDR3 sequences, 26% of which appear only once. No antigens are known for them. The specimen sequenced was cultured CD4+ T cells from blood. These receptors all come from a human donor with COVID-19.

This clonotype turned up a few times. The V call is TRBV7-9, the J call TRBJ1-4; possibly TRBD1 for D (6 bases). V dropped 0 bases and J dropped 7 bases, with 12 bases sitting between them. Per the germline V gene, CDR1 is SEHNR and CDR2 is FQNEAQ (reference sequence). The CDR3 is made up of 15 amino acids. CDR3 bases: TGTGCCAGCAGCTTAGCTGGGGGGCCCAGTGAAAAACTGTTTTTT. This gives the protein CASSLAGGPSEKLFF.

The J gene is TRBJ2-5, the V gene TRBV20-1; no clear D. The CDR3 loop spans 11 amino acids. The germline CDR1 and CDR2 sequences are DFQATT and SNEGSKA (reference sequence). V lost 3 bases and J 5 bases, leaving 7 bases between the germline ends. DNA for the CDR3: TGCAGTGCTAGGCCTTCTGAGACCCAGTACTTC. It is translated as CSARPSETQYF.

This clonotype appeared a few times. CDR3 nucleotides: TGCGCCAGCAGCCAAGACGGCACCAATTCACCCCTCCACTTT. This codes for CASSQDGTNSPLHF. V and J are TRBV4-1 and TRBJ1-6; no clear D. This CDR3 is built from 14 residues. Germline CDR1 reads MGHRA; CDR2 reads YSYEKL. The V end lost 0 bases, the J end lost 7 bases, and 7 bases lay between the germline ends.

The chain links TRBV7-2 to TRBJ1-6, with 7 positions matching TRBD1. The germline V gene has CDR1 SGHTA and CDR2 FQGNSA. Trimming removed 1 base from V and 11 bases from J; junction bases left unmatched: 5. This CDR3 region has 14 residues. CDR3 loop: CASSLDRGAPPLHF. Here the CDR3 DNA reads TGTGCCAGCAGCTTAGACAGGGGCGCGCCACCCCTCCACTTT. Variable domain in full (rest from reference TRBV7-2 and TRBJ1-6): GAGVSQSPSNKVTEKGKDVELRCDPISGHTALYWYRQSLGQGLEFLIYFQGNSAPDKSGLPSDRFSAERTGGSVSTLTIQRTQQEDSAVYLCASSLDRGAPPLHFGNGTRLTVT.

By frequency in the sample, this clonotype is medium-sized. The chain employs TRBV2 and TRBJ1-2, with D possibly matching TRBD1 (5 bases). In germline, CDR1 is SNHLY, CDR2 FYNNEI. This CDR3 region has 14 residues. Trimming took off 7 bases at V and 6 bases at J, with 18 bases between the two ends. The CDR3 DNA reads as TGTGCCAGCACCGGGGTCCGCAGGGAGCATGGCTACACCTTC. Translated: CASTGVRREHGYTF. The whole variable domain, remainder taken from reference TRBV2 and TRBJ1-2, is EPEVTQTPSHQVTQMGQEVILRCVPISNHLYFYWYRQILGQKVEFLVSFYNNEISEKSEIFDDQFSVERPDGSNFTLKIRSTKLEDSAMYFCASTGVRREHGYTFGSGTRLTVV.

V and J are TRBV4-2 and TRBJ2-7; a possible D gene is TRBD1 (5 bases). This CDR3 has 14 amino acids. V lost 2 bases to trimming and J lost 2 bases, with 10 bases between them. The V gene's germline CDR1 is LGHNA and CDR2 YNFKEQ. The CDR3 loop is CASSQSRVTYEQYF. For the CDR3, the DNA is TGTGCCAGCAGCCAAAGCAGGGTTACCTACGAGCAGTACTTC.

The chain has TRBV5-4 and TRBJ1-1, with D possibly matching TRBD1 (6 bases). Germline V gene lookup returns CDR1 SGHNT and CDR2 YYREEE (reference sequence). V lost 0 bases, J lost 4 bases, and 13 bases lay in between. This CDR3 is built from 15 residues. For the CDR3, the DNA is TGTGCCAGCAGCTTGGATTCTGGGACACGCACTGAAGCTTTCTTT. Translation: CASSLDSGTRTEAFF.

The table lists this clonotype with a few counts. The genes are TRBV11-2 and TRBJ2-5; tentative D call: TRBD1 (5 bases). This CDR3 is 14 amino acids long. Germline V gene lookup returns CDR1 SGHAT and CDR2 FQNNGV. The V end lost 5 bases, the J end lost 9 bases, and 19 bases lay between the germline ends. As DNA, the CDR3 is TGTGCCAGCAGCGTCAGGGAACCCTCCAGGGCCCAGTACTTC. This encodes CASSVREPSRAQYF.

This clonotype came up a few times. The chain recombines TRBV20-1 with TRBJ2-5; no firm D call. The V end was cut by 2 bases, the J end by 5 bases, with 18 bases between. The CDR3 contains 15 residues. Germline V gives CDR1 DFQATT, CDR2 SNEGSKA (reference sequence). The DNA for the CDR3 is TGCAGTGCTAGATACCCTCGGCTAGATGCGGAGACCCAGTACTTC. Its protein product is CSARYPRLDAETQYF.

The chain recombines TRBV19 with TRBJ2-7; unclear D gene. The CDR3 runs 13 residues. Trimming removed 5 bases from V and 4 bases from J, with 12 bases in between. Germline values: CDR1 LNHDA, CDR2 SQIVND (reference sequence). CDR3 in amino acids: CASSRNLGYEQYF. For the CDR3, the DNA is TGTGCCAGTAGTCGGAACCTAGGGTACGAGCAGTACTTC.

In its sample, this clonotype ranks as medium-sized. The rearrangement links TRBV2 to TRBJ1-6, with no clear D. The ends were cut back, 4 bases at V and 5 bases at J, with 3 bases in the middle. This CDR3 comprises 12 residues. Germline CDR1 and CDR2: SNHLY and FYNNEI. CDR3 loop: CASSGNNSPLHF. DNA of the CDR3: TGTGCCAGCAGTGGGAATAATTCACCCCTCCACTTT.

This rearrangement joins TRBV20-1 to TRBJ2-3; D possibly corresponds to TRBD2 (6 bases). This CDR3 contains 15 residues. Trimming removed 2 bases at V and 2 bases at J, with 14 bases between. Germline-derived CDR1 and CDR2 are DFQATT and SNEGSKA (reference sequence). CDR3 in DNA: TGCAGTGCTAGACACGGGGGTGGCCCCACAGATACGCAGTATTTT. Protein: CSARHGGGPTDTQYF.

This clonotype was seen a few times. The CDR3 region has the DNA TGTGCCAGCAGCTTACAGGGGGGTGGAGGTTGGGAGACCCAGTACTTC. It is translated as CASSLQGGGGWETQYF. The chain joins TRBV7-2 to TRBJ2-5; D possibly corresponds to TRBD1 (7 bases). The CDR3 extends over 16 amino acids. With 2 bases removed from V and 5 bases from J, the gap between germline ends came to 18 bases. Germline values: CDR1 SGHTA, CDR2 FQGNSA. The full variable domain, with the rest looked up from reference TRBV7-2 and TRBJ2-5, is GAGVSQSPSNKVTEKGKDVELRCDPISGHTALYWYRQSLGQGLEFLIYFQGNSAPDKSGLPSDRFSAERTGGSVSTLTIQRTQQEDSAVYLCASSLQGGGGWETQYFGPGTRLLVL.

The sample holds a few counts of this clonotype. The V and J genes are TRBV19 and TRBJ2-7, with D unclear. Germline-derived CDR1 and CDR2 are LNHDA and SQIVND (reference sequence). V shed 5 bases and J shed 3 bases, with 5 bases lying between them. This CDR3 has 11 amino acids. Here the CDR3 reads CASSRDYEQYF. CDR3 nucleotide sequence: TGTGCCAGTAGTCGAGACTACGAGCAGTACTTC.

The gene calls are TRBV28 and TRBJ2-7; D not certain. The germline gives CDR1 MDHEN, CDR2 SYDVKM. Deletions cut 1 base from V and 2 bases from J, with 6 bases between. The CDR3 covers 13 residues. CDR3 amino acids: CASSLSPTYEQYF. Here the CDR3 DNA reads TGTGCCAGCAGTTTATCCCCAACCTACGAGCAGTACTTC.

This clonotype was detected only a few times. The rearrangement uses TRBV6-4 and TRBJ2-3; 10 bases are shared with TRBD2. J lost 1 base, V lost 5 bases, and 0 bases had no gene match. The CDR3 loop spans 14 amino acids. Germline V gene lookup returns CDR1 MRHNA and CDR2 SNTAGT. The CDR3 DNA sequence: TGTGCCAGCAGTCTAGCGGGGGGCACAGATACGCAGTATTTT. Translation: CASSLAGGTDTQYF.

The V and J genes are TRBV5-4 and TRBJ2-5, with D possibly being TRBD1 (6 bases). V was cut by 0 bases and J by 2 bases, with 11 bases left in between. The V gene's germline CDR1 is SGHNT and CDR2 YYREEE (reference sequence). The CDR3 contains 15 residues. The CDR3 sequence is CASSLDQGRQETQYF. DNA for the CDR3: TGTGCCAGCAGCTTGGACCAGGGGAGACAAGAGACCCAGTACTTC.

This sequence joins TRBV6-5 and TRBJ1-6; no firm D call. V dropped 0 bases and J dropped 3 bases, with 9 bases sitting between them. The CDR3 is 16 residues long. CDR1 and CDR2 (germline): MNHEY, SVGAGI. The CDR3 nucleotides read TGTGCCAGCAGTTACTCGGCGACTAACTATAATTCACCCCTCCACTTT. Protein: CASSYSATNYNSPLHF.

The CDR3 spells CASSLIPDSYNSPLHF. The CDR3 DNA follows: TGCGCCAGCAGCTTGATTCCGGACTCCTATAATTCACCCCTCCACTTT. The V call is TRBV5-1, the J call TRBJ1-6; no clear D. V shed 1 base and J shed 0 bases, with 8 bases lying between them. Germline values: CDR1 SGHRS, CDR2 YFSETQ. The CDR3 totals 16 residues.

By share, this clonotype ranks as medium-sized. The chain uses TRBV20-1 and TRBJ1-2; 7 nucleotides align to TRBD1. The CDR3 has 12 residues. V lost 7 bases and J lost 8; bases outside the gene matches: 10. Germline loops: CDR1 DFQATT, CDR2 SNEGSKA (reference sequence). CDR3 in DNA: TGCAGTGTTACACAGACAGGGACCGGCTACACCTTC. This translates into CSVTQTGTGYTF.